This T cell receptor beta chain originates from a study of CD8 T cells in Susac syndrome. RNA was extracted with the RNeasy kit, and a quantity of about 0.45 to 1 ug was reverse transcribed using random hexamers. Each CDR3 protein is one row after TCRdb ran MiXCR on the immunoSEQ multiplex PCR reads. The repertoire holds approximately 170,000 distinct CDR3 sequences, with 92% as singletons. Trimming removed 4 bases from V and 1 base from J, with 5 bases in between. In germline, CDR1 is GTSNPN, CDR2 SVGIG (reference sequence). The CDR3 is 12 amino acids. The chain is built from TRBV30 and TRBJ2-1; possibly TRBD1 for D (5 bases). The sequencing input was CD4+ T cells from PBMCs. The TCR was taken from a human donor in good health. CDR3 amino acids: CAWKGSYNEQFF. CDR3 sequence (DNA): TGTGCCTGGAAGGGGTCCTACAATGAGCAGTTCTTC.